The TCR beta chain under discussion was sequenced for a study of cytotoxic CD8 clonotypes in ibrutinib-treated CLL. As for the study in general: Mean productive templates were about 260,000; mean productive rearrangements were over 80,000.

The germline CDR1 and CDR2 sequences are SGHRS and YFSETQ. The CDR3 is made up of 16 amino acids. The J segment lost 0 bases and the V segment lost 2 bases, leaving 2 bases of the junction unmatched. The data were produced by immunoSEQ multiplex PCR, yet TCRdb's version contains in-frame clones alone and is incomplete. The sample shows under 200,000 clones, around 80% of them seen only once. The chain recombines TRBV5-1 with TRBJ2-2, with TRBD1 matching over 9 bases. This receptor was taken from a human donor with chronic lymphocytic leukemia. Sequencing used PBMCs, obtained after 24 months of ibrutinib treatment. The CDR3 coding sequence is TGCGCCAGCAGCTTCCGGACAGGGGCGAACACCGGGGAGCTGTTTTTT. Translated, it gives CASSFRTGANTGELFF.